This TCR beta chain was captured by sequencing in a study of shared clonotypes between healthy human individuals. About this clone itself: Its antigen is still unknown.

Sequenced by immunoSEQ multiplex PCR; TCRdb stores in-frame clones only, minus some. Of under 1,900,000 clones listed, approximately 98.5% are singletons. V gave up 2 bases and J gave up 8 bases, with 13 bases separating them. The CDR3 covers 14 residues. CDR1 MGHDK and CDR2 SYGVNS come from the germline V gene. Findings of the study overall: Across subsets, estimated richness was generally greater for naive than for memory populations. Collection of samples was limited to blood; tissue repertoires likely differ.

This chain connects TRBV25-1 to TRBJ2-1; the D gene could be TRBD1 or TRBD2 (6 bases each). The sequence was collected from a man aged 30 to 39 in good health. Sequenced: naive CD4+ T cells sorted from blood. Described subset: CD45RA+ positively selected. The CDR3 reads CASSEAGEVYEQFF. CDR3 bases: TGTGCCAGCAGTGAAGCAGGGGAGGTTTATGAGCAGTTCTTC.